This TCR beta chain was recovered during a study of blood T cell repertoires in COVID-19. Only in-frame clones appear in the TCRdb table, and some are missing; sequencing was by immunoSEQ multiplex PCR. The sample carries some 64,000 clones, under 80% recorded once. V was cut by 7 bases and J by 5 bases, with 17 bases left in between. CDR1 is SGHTA and CDR2 is FQGNSA in the germline V gene. CDR3 length: 14 amino acids. The chain recombines TRBV7-2 with TRBJ1-1; D may be TRBD1 (5 bases). The receptor comes from a woman aged 60-75 years who had been exposed to COVID-19. Sample: PBMCs or T cells enriched from blood (not recorded which). The CDR3 DNA follows: TGTGCCAGCACCCCCATGGGGAAGGGGACTGAAGCTTTCTTT. This encodes CASTPMGKGTEAFF.